The sequence of this TCR beta chain was determined in a study of T cell repertoires in cytomegalovirus infection. In the study overall: Signatures in public TCR beta sequences pointed to both CMV infection and matching HLA type. The study's findings and limits: Cumulative frequency of public TCR beta families picked out carriers of CMV plus the relevant HLA. The response measured ex vivo was dominated by TCR beta clonotypes (HLA-C-restricted and CMV-specific).

This CDR3 region has 14 residues. The V segment lost 8 bases and the J segment 6 bases; nucleotides outside the gene matches: 12. TCRdb used MiXCR to reprocess the reads, holding one entry per CDR3 protein. This sample has about 46,000 distinct CDR3 sequences, with 20% found just once. On this clonotype: Its antigen is currently unknown.

This sequence was found in a human donor in good health (CMV status not recorded). Some clones in this sample may be carry-over from other donors' samples. The chain has TRBV12-3 or TRBV12-4 and TRBJ1-2, with 7 nucleotides matching TRBD1. The specimen was PBMCs, sequenced either directly or after in vitro stimulation (not recorded which). CDR3 in DNA: TGTGCCAGCCTCATTGCTGGGACAGTTCATGGCTACACCTTC. Translating it yields CASLIAGTVHGYTF.